A single sample gave rise to the 32 T cell receptor beta chains below, sequenced in a study of CD8 T cells in Susac syndrome. An amount of RNA that ranged from roughly 0.45 to 1 ug was reverse transcribed with random hexamers. TCRdb used MiXCR to reprocess the immunoSEQ multiplex PCR reads, holding one entry per CDR3 protein. The table records fewer than 90,000 distinct CDR3 sequences, around 94% of them present only once. The source material was CD8+ T cells from PBMCs. The receptors stem from a human donor with Susac syndrome.

The chain combines TRBV19 with TRBJ2-1, with 10 positions matching TRBD2. The germline V gene has CDR1 LNHDA and CDR2 SQIVND (reference sequence). V was pared by 4 bases and J by 6 bases, with 3 bases of the junction left unmatched. The CDR3 covers 14 residues. The CDR3 loop reads CASSRGLAANEQFF. CDR3 nucleotide sequence: TGTGCCAGTAGTAGAGGACTAGCGGCCAATGAGCAGTTCTTC. Looking up the rest from reference TRBV19 and TRBJ2-1 gives the full variable domain: DGGITQSPKYLFRKEGQNVTLSCEQNLNHDAMYWYRQDPGQGLRLIYYSQIVNDFQKGDIAEGYSVSREKKESFPLTVTSAQKNPTAFYLCASSRGLAANEQFFGPGTRLTVL.

The rearrangement uses TRBV2 and TRBJ2-1, with D perhaps matching TRBD1 or TRBD2 (5 bases each). Trimming took off 4 bases at V and 7 bases at J, with 17 bases between the two ends. Germline V lookup: CDR1 SNHLY, CDR2 FYNNEI. This CDR3 region has 15 residues. The CDR3 spells CASSVGHGMGNEQFF. The CDR3 DNA reads TGTGCCAGCAGTGTCGGACACGGGATGGGAAATGAGCAGTTCTTC.

The chain joins TRBV29-1 to TRBJ1-2; tentative D call: TRBD1 (5 bases). Trimming took 4 bases from V and 2 from J, leaving 8 bases between them. From germline, CDR1 is SQVTM and CDR2 ANQGSEA. The CDR3 covers 12 residues. This CDR3 reads CSVGQGNYGYTF. CDR3 coding DNA: TGCAGCGTTGGGCAGGGAAACTATGGCTACACCTTC.

This CDR3 reads CASSQDGENTEAFF. Written as DNA, the CDR3 is TGCGCCAGCAGCCAAGACGGGGAGAACACTGAAGCTTTCTTT. The chain has TRBV4-3 and TRBJ1-1; D gene unclear. Between the trimmed V and J ends, which lost 0 bases and 1 base, there was a span of 6 bases. Per germline, CDR1 LGHNA and CDR2 YSLEER. The CDR3 contains 14 residues.

This clonotype turned up a few times. V and J are TRBV28 and TRBJ2-1; D may be TRBD1 (5 bases). Looked up from germline, CDR1 is MDHEN and CDR2 is SYDVKM. The CDR3 has 15 residues. Trimming cost V 3 bases and J 0 bases, with 9 bases left between them. The CDR3 DNA is TGTGCCAGCAGTTTTGACAGAAGCTCCTACAATGAGCAGTTCTTC. Translated, it gives CASSFDRSSYNEQFF.

V is TRBV7-9 and J is TRBJ1-1, with D perhaps matching TRBD1 (6 bases). The CDR3 consists of 17 residues. From germline, CDR1 is SEHNR and CDR2 FQNEAQ (reference sequence). V lost 1 base and J 0 bases, leaving 15 bases between the germline ends. The CDR3, as DNA: TGTGCCAGCAGCTTAGGAGGGGGGAGCGTACTGAACACTGAAGCTTTCTTT. It codes for CASSLGGGSVLNTEAFF.

The chain joins TRBV19 to TRBJ1-4, with D maybe TRBD1 (5 bases). Trimming pared 5 bases from V and 0 bases from J, leaving 16 bases between. This CDR3 is 17 amino acids long. Germline assignment: CDR1 LNHDA and CDR2 SQIVND (reference sequence). CDR3: CASSPRGDRATNEKLFF. Here the CDR3 DNA reads TGTGCCAGTAGTCCTCGGGGGGATCGGGCAACTAATGAAAAACTGTTTTTT.

The V gene is TRBV25-1, the J gene TRBJ1-4; no clear D gene. Per the germline V gene, CDR1 is MGHDK and CDR2 is SYGVNS. This CDR3 contains 13 residues. V was clipped by 2 bases and J by 12 bases, with 13 bases between them. The CDR3 nucleotides read TGTGCCAGCAGTGAAGTAGTGGGAAGGGAACTGTTTTTT. Encoded protein: CASSEVVGRELFF.

This chain connects TRBV7-9 to TRBJ2-1, with 8 bases fitting TRBD2. V lost 1 base to trimming and J lost 7 bases; unmatched junction nucleotides: 3. There are 14 residues in the CDR3. Germline V gene data show CDR1 as SEHNR and CDR2 as FQNEAQ (reference sequence). The DNA of the CDR3 is TGTGCCAGCAGCTTAGGATCGGGGGGGAATGAGCAGTTCTTC. Translation: CASSLGSGGNEQFF. Variable domain in full (rest from reference TRBV7-9 and TRBJ2-1): DTGVSQNPRHKITKRGQNVTFRCDPISEHNRLYWYRQTLGQGPEFLTYFQNEAQLEKSRLLSDRFSAERPKGSFSTLEIQRTEQGDSAMYLCASSLGSGGNEQFFGPGTRLTVL.

The chain is built from TRBV30 and TRBJ1-5, with D possibly being TRBD1 (5 bases). The germline V gene has CDR1 GTSNPN and CDR2 SVGIG (reference sequence). The V end lost 3 bases, the J end lost 4 bases, and 10 bases lay between the germline ends. The CDR3 loop spans 13 amino acids. The CDR3 DNA is TGTGCCTGGAGCCAGGACACGAATCAGCCCCAGCATTTT. It specifies CAWSQDTNQPQHF.

This clonotype was seen only once. This CDR3 reads CASSPDRAGEQFF. CDR3 DNA: TGCGCCAGCAGCCCCGACAGGGCCGGTGAGCAGTTCTTC. J is TRBJ2-1 and V is TRBV4-3, with TRBD1 matching 7 bases. J lost 9 bases, V lost 4 bases, and 6 bases had no gene match. The CDR3 runs 13 residues. Germline assignment: CDR1 LGHNA and CDR2 YSLEER.

The chain has TRBV7-9 and TRBJ1-5; no reliable D call. Trimming pared 5 bases from V and 2 bases from J, leaving 10 bases between. This CDR3 spans 14 amino acids. Per the germline V gene, CDR1 is SEHNR and CDR2 is FQNEAQ (reference sequence). In nucleotides, the CDR3 is TGTGCCAGCAGCGGCCTTTGGGGCAATCAGCCCCAGCATTTT. This encodes CASSGLWGNQPQHF.

The sample holds one count of this clonotype. The chain links TRBV25-1 to TRBJ2-7, with D possibly TRBD2 on 6 matching bases. Germline V CDR1 and CDR2: MGHDK, SYGVNS. The V and J ends lost 5 bases and 4 bases respectively, with 15 bases between them. This CDR3 has 14 amino acids. CDR3: CASSSDGSVYEQYF. CDR3 coding DNA: TGTGCCAGCAGTAGCGACGGGAGTGTATACGAGCAGTACTTC.

This rearrangement joins TRBV20-1 to TRBJ2-3; 15 bases map to TRBD2. Germline loops: CDR1 DFQATT, CDR2 SNEGSKA (reference sequence). The length of the CDR3 is 16 residues. V lost 7 bases, J lost 2 bases, and 7 bases stayed unmatched. CDR3 bases: TGCAGTGTCCCGGGACTAGCGGGAGGTAACACAGATACGCAGTATTTT. Amino acid sequence: CSVPGLAGGNTDTQYF.

This chain connects TRBV19 to TRBJ2-2; possible D gene TRBD2, 7 bases. Germline V gene lookup returns CDR1 LNHDA and CDR2 SQIVND (reference sequence). V shed 4 bases and J shed 4 bases, with 13 bases lying between them. The length of the CDR3 is 15 residues. The CDR3 DNA sequence: TGTGCCAGTAGTACGCTGGGGGGGCTCACCGGGGAGCTGTTTTTT. Encoded protein: CASSTLGGLTGELFF.

The J gene is TRBJ2-7, the V gene TRBV12-3 or TRBV12-4, with D tentatively TRBD2 (5 bases). This CDR3 is 17 amino acids long. V was shortened by 4 bases and J by 5 bases, with 24 bases between the two germline ends. The CDR3 here is CASSSPPPRGTVDEQYF. For the CDR3, the DNA is TGTGCCAGCAGTTCTCCCCCCCCTCGGGGAACGGTGGACGAGCAGTACTTC.

The chain uses TRBV5-6 and TRBJ2-7, with D unclear. Germline assignment: CDR1 SGHDT and CDR2 YYEEEE. The CDR3 has 13 residues. The V end lost 0 bases, the J end lost 5 bases, and 9 bases lay between the germline ends. The CDR3 protein is CASSLGIGHEQYF. For the CDR3, the DNA is TGTGCCAGCAGCTTGGGTATTGGGCACGAGCAGTACTTC.

With respect to this clonotype: A much larger clone lies one base from this, so it may be a read error. The chain carries TRBV2 and TRBJ2-1; D may be TRBD2 (6 bases). The CDR3 spans 20 residues. V lost 6 bases and J lost 3, with 30 bases in between. Germline V gives CDR1 SNHLY, CDR2 FYNNEI. CDR3 nucleotide sequence: TGTGCCAGCAGGGGGGAATCGGGACTCTACCCCATAGTCTACTACAATGAGCAGTTCTTC. This encodes CASRGESGLYPIVYYNEQFF.

The chain is built from TRBV15 and TRBJ2-1; TRBD2 agrees at 7 bases. The CDR3 loop spans 15 amino acids. Germline-derived CDR1 and CDR2 are LNHNV and YYDKDF (reference sequence). The V and J ends lost 0 bases and 5 bases, in that order; junction bases with no gene match: 4. The CDR3 nucleotides are TGTGCCACCAGCAGAGACCGGACTAGTCACAATGAGCAGTTCTTC. Its protein is CATSRDRTSHNEQFF. Variable domain in full (rest from reference TRBV15 and TRBJ2-1): DAMVIQNPRYQVTQFGKPVTLSCSQTLNHNVMYWYQQKSSQAPKLLFHYYDKDFNNEADTPDNFQSRRPNTSFCFLDIRSPGLGDTAMYLCATSRDRTSHNEQFFGPGTRLTVL.

J is TRBJ2-5 and V is TRBV12-3 or TRBV12-4, with D possibly matching TRBD1 (6 bases). The CDR3 consists of 14 residues. Trimming cost V 4 bases and J 1 base, with 10 bases left between them. The CDR3 spells CASSSGTPQETQYF. DNA for the CDR3: TGTGCCAGCAGTTCCGGGACACCCCAAGAGACCCAGTACTTC.

This rearrangement joins TRBV2 to TRBJ2-1; 9 bases are shared with TRBD2. The CDR3 is 16 amino acids. V was clipped by 7 bases and J by 5 bases; unmatched bases: 12. Germline V lookup: CDR1 SNHLY, CDR2 FYNNEI. CDR3 bases: TGTGCCAGCAAGCCAGCGGGGGGCACGACCCACAATGAGCAGTTCTTC. Encoded protein: CASKPAGGTTHNEQFF.

The rearrangement joins TRBV6-5 to TRBJ2-4; D might be TRBD1 (6 bases). Germline CDR1 MNHEY, CDR2 SVGAGI. The V and J ends lost 2 bases and 6 bases respectively, with 11 bases between them. This CDR3 is 14 amino acids long. CDR3 protein: CASSYKGELNIQYF. The DNA of the CDR3 is TGTGCCAGCAGTTACAAGGGGGAATTAAACATTCAGTACTTC.

The chain couples TRBV4-2 to TRBJ2-4, with TRBD2 as a possible D gene (6 bases). The ends were cut back, 0 bases at V and 6 bases at J, with 15 bases in the middle. Germline V gene lookup returns CDR1 LGHNA and CDR2 YNFKEQ. The CDR3 runs 16 residues. In DNA, the CDR3 is TGTGCCAGCAGCCAAGATGATGGGGAAGCGGGAAACATTCAGTACTTC. Protein product: CASSQDDGEAGNIQYF.

In DNA, the CDR3 is TGTGCCAGCACCGCGACTCTGAACACCGGGGAGCTGTTTTTT. Amino acid sequence: CASTATLNTGELFF. The rearrangement links TRBV25-1 to TRBJ2-2; D not resolved. This CDR3 contains 14 residues. Germline CDR1 and CDR2: MGHDK and SYGVNS. V was shortened by 7 bases and J by 1 base, with 10 bases between the two germline ends.

V and J are TRBV7-9 and TRBJ2-7; no clear D gene. The CDR3 runs to 15 residues. In germline, CDR1 is SEHNR, CDR2 FQNEAQ (reference sequence). Trimming cost V 0 bases and J 5 bases, with 14 bases left between them. The CDR3 nucleotides read TGTGCCAGCAGCTTAGCGATCGGGTTCGAGGACGAGCAGTACTTC. This codes for CASSLAIGFEDEQYF.

This chain links TRBV27 with TRBJ2-1; D is possibly TRBD2 (6 bases). Germline V lookup: CDR1 MNHEY, CDR2 SMNVEV (reference sequence). V lost 2 bases to trimming and J lost 7 bases, with 12 bases between them. The CDR3 consists of 14 residues. CDR3 coding DNA: TGTGCCAGCAGTTTAACTAGCTTCCGGAATGAGCAGTTCTTC. Translating it yields CASSLTSFRNEQFF.

The chain combines TRBV30 with TRBJ2-7; D not resolved. The CDR3 has 15 residues. Looked up from germline, CDR1 is GTSNPN and CDR2 is SVGIG (reference sequence). V lost 1 base, J lost 5 bases, and 18 bases lay in between. CDR3 in amino acids: CAWSGKMGFKDEQYF. The CDR3 DNA follows: TGTGCCTGGAGTGGAAAAATGGGGTTTAAGGACGAGCAGTACTTC.

The rearrangement uses TRBV10-3 and TRBJ2-5; the D gene is possibly TRBD1 (6 bases). Per the germline V gene, CDR1 is ENHRY and CDR2 is SYGVKD. The V gene lost 3 bases and the J gene lost 2 bases, with 10 bases spanning the gap. This CDR3 region has 14 residues. In DNA form, the CDR3 reads TGTGCCATCAGTGATTTCGACAGGCAAGAGACCCAGTACTTC. Translated, it gives CAISDFDRQETQYF.

V usage is TRBV9 and J usage is TRBJ2-7; D unresolved. The V and J ends lost 5 bases and 6 bases respectively, with 18 bases between them. CDR1 SGDLS and CDR2 YYNGEE come from the germline V gene. The CDR3 runs 14 residues. The CDR3 region has the DNA TGTGCCAGCAGTCCAACGTTAGGCCACTCCGAGCAGTACTTC. Translation: CASSPTLGHSEQYF.

This clonotype was observed a single time. The chain employs TRBV6-5 and TRBJ2-2; 8 bases align to TRBD2. The CDR3 is made up of 15 amino acids. CDR1 and CDR2 (germline): MNHEY, SVGAGI. J was trimmed by 1 base and V by 4 bases; bases with no gene match: 2. In nucleotides, the CDR3 is TGTGCCAGCAGTTTACTAGCGGTGAACACCGGGGAGCTGTTTTTT. It yields the protein CASSLLAVNTGELFF.

The CDR3 spells CASSSVPTNEKLFF. DNA of the CDR3: TGTGCCAGCAGTTCGGTACCAACTAATGAAAAACTGTTTTTT. The chain joins TRBV12-3 or TRBV12-4 to TRBJ1-4; D gene ambiguous. The CDR3 spans 14 residues. The V gene lost 4 bases and the J gene lost 0 bases, with 6 bases spanning the gap.

This clonotype was seen a few times. J is TRBJ2-1 and V is TRBV6-4; TRBD2 might be the D (6 bases). The germline V and J ends were trimmed by 0 bases and 0 bases, with 6 bases remaining between them. This CDR3 comprises 15 residues. Looked up from germline, CDR1 is MRHNA and CDR2 is SNTAGT. CDR3: CASSDSSGSYNEQFF. CDR3 coding DNA: TGTGCCAGCAGTGACTCTAGCGGCTCCTACAATGAGCAGTTCTTC.